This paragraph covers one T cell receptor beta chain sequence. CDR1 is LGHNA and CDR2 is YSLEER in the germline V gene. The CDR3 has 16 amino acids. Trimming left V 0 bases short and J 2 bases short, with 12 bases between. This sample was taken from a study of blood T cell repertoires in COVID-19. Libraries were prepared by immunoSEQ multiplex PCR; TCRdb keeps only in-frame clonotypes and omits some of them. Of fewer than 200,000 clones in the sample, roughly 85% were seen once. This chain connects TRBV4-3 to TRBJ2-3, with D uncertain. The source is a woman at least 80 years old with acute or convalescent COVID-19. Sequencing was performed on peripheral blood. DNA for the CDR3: TGCGCCAGCAGCCAAGATGGTCAGGCCTACACAGATACGCAGTATTTT. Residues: CASSQDGQAYTDTQYF.